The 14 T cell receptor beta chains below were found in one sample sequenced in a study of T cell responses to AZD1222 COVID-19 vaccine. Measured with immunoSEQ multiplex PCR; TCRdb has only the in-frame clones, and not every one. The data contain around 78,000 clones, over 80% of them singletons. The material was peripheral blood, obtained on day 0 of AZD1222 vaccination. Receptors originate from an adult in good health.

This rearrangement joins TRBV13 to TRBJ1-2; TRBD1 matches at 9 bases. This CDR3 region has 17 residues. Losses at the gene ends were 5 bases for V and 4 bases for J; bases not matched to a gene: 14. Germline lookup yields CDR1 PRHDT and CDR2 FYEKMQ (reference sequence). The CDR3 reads CASSLGQGGGRAYGYTF. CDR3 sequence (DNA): TGTGCCAGCAGCCTGGGACAGGGAGGGGGGAGAGCCTATGGCTACACCTTC.

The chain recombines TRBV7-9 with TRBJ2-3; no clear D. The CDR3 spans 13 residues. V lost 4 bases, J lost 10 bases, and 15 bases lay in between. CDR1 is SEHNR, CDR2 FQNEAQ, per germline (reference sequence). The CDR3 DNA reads TGTGCCAGCAGCTCCCCCCCCGGAGAATCGCAGTATTTT. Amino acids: CASSSPPGESQYF.

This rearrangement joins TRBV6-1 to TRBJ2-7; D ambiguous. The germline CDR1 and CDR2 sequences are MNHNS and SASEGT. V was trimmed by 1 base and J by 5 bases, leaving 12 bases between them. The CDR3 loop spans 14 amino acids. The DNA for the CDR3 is TGTGCCAGCAGTGAAGTCACTTATCTGGACGAGCAGTACTTC. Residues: CASSEVTYLDEQYF.

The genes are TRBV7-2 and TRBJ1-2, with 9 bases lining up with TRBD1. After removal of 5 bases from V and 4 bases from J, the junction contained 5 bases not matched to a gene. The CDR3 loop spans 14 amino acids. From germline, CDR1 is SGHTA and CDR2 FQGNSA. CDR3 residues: CASSPGQGIYGYTF. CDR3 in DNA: TGTGCCAGCAGCCCGGGACAGGGAATCTATGGCTACACCTTC.

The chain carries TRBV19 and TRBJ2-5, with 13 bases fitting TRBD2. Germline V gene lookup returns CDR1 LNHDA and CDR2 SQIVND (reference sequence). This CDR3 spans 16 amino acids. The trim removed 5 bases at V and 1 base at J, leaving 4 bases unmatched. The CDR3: CASSPRLAGGQETQYF. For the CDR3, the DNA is TGTGCCAGTAGTCCAAGACTAGCGGGAGGCCAAGAGACCCAGTACTTC.

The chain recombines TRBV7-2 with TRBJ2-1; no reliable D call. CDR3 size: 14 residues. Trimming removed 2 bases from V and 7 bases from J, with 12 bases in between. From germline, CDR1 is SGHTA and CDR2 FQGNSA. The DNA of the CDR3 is TGTGCCAGCAGCTTACTCTCGCGAGTAAATGAGCAGTTCTTC. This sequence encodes CASSLLSRVNEQFF.

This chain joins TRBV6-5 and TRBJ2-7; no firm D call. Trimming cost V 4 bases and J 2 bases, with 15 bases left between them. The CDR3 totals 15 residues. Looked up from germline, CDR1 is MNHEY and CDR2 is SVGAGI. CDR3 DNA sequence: TGTGCCAGCAGTTCACACTCCGACTCAACCTACGAGCAGTACTTC. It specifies CASSSHSDSTYEQYF.

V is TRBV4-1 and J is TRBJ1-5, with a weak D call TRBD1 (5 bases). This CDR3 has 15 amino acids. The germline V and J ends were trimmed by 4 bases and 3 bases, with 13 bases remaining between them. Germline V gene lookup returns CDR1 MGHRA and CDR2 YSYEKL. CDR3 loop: CASSPTGHNNQPQHF. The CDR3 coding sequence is TGCGCCAGCAGCCCCACGGGGCATAACAATCAGCCCCAGCATTTT.

Written as DNA, the CDR3 is TGTGCCAGTAGTAGGGACTTAAGTCAGCCCCAGCATTTT. Translating gives CASSRDLSQPQHF. The genes are TRBV19 and TRBJ1-5, with D perhaps TRBD1 (5 bases). V lost 4 bases and J 6 bases, leaving 10 bases between the germline ends. This CDR3 has 13 residues. The germline V gene encodes CDR1 LNHDA and CDR2 SQIVND (reference sequence).

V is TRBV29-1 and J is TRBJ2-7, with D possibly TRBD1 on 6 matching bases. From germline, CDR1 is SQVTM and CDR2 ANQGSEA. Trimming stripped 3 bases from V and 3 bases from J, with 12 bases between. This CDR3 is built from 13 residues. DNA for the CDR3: TGCAGCGTTGAGGGCAGGGGCCGCTACGAGCAGTACTTC. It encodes CSVEGRGRYEQYF.

The CDR3 DNA sequence: TGCGCCAGCAGCCAAGATAGCAACCCGGGACTAGCGGGAGGGCCGGGCTACGAGCAGTACTTC. Translation: CASSQDSNPGLAGGPGYEQYF. The chain has TRBV4-3 and TRBJ2-7, with 16 bases matching TRBD2. Germline values: CDR1 LGHNA, CDR2 YSLEER. V trimming: 0 bases; J trimming: 3 bases; junction bases outside the gene matches: 14. The CDR3 is made up of 21 amino acids.

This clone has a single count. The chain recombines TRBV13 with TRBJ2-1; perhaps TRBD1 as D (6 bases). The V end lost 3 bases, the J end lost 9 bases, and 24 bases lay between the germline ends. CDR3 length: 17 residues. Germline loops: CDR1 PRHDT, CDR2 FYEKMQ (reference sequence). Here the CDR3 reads CASSLTGTRGGFREQFF. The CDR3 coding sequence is TGTGCCAGCAGCTTGACCGGGACACGGGGTGGGTTTCGTGAGCAGTTCTTC.

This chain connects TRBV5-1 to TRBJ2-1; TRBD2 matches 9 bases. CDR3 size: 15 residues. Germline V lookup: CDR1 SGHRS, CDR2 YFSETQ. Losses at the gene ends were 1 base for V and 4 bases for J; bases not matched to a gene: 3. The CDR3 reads CASSLKLAGYNEQFF. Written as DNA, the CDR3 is TGCGCCAGCAGCTTGAAACTAGCGGGTTACAATGAGCAGTTCTTC.

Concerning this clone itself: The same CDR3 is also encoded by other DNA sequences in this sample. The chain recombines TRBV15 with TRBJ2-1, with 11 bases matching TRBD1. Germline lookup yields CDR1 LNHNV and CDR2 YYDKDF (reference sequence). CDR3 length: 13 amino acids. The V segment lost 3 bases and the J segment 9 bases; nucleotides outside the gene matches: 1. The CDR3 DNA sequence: TGTGCCACCAGCAGGGACAGGGGGCGTGAGCAGTTCTTC. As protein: CATSRDRGREQFF.